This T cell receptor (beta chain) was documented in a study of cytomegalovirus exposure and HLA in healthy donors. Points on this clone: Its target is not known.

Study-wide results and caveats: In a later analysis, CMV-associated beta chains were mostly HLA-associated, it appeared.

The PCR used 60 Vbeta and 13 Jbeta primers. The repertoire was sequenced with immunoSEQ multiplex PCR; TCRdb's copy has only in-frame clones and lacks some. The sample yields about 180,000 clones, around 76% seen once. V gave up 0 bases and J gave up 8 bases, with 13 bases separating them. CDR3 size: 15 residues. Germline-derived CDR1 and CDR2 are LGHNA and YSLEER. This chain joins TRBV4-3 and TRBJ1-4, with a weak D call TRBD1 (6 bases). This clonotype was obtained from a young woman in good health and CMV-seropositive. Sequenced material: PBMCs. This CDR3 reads CASSQDGRGAEKLFF. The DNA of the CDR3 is TGCGCCAGCAGCCAAGATGGCAGGGGCGCGGAAAAACTGTTTTTT.